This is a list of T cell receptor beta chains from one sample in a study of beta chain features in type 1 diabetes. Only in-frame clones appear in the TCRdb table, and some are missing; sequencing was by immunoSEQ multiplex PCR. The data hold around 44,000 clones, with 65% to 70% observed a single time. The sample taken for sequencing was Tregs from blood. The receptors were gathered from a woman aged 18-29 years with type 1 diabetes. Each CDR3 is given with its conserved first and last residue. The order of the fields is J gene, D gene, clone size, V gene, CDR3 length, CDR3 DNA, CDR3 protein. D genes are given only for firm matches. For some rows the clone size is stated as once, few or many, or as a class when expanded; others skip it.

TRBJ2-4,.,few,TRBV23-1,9,TGCGCCAGCGCGCACATTCAGTACTTC,CASAHIQYF
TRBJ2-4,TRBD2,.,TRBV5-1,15,TGCGCCAGCAGCTTACCCACTAGCGGGAGGAACATTCAGTACTTC,CASSLPTSGRNIQYF
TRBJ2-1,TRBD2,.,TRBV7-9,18,TGTGCCAGCAGCCTCCCGGGGGGTAGTTACCGAACCTACAATGAGCAGTTCTTC,CASSLPGGSYRTYNEQFF
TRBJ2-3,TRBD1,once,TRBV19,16,TGTGCCAGTAGTATAGGAGGGGGCGTCGGCACAGATACGCAGTATTTT,CASSIGGGVGTDTQYF
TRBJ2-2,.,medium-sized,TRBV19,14,TGTGCCAGTAAGGGGTGGGCGAACACCGGGGAGCTGTTTTTT,CASKGWANTGELFF
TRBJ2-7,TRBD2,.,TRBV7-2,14,TGTGCCAGCAGCTTAGTAGCGGGTTCCTACGAGCAGTACTTC,CASSLVAGSYEQYF
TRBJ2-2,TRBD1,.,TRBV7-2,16,TGTGCCAGCAGCTACTCACAGGGGCCCGCGGGCGGGGAGCTGTTTTTT,CASSYSQGPAGGELFF
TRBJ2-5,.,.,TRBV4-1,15,TGCGCCAGCAGCCAAACCCAAACAGGGCAGGAGACCCAGTACTTC,CASSQTQTGQETQYF
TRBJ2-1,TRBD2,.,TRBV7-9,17,TGTGCCAGCAGCCTAGGCGGGAGGAAAAGGAACTACAATGAGCAGTTCTTC,CASSLGGRKRNYNEQFF
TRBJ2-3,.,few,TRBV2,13,TGTGCCAGCAGTGAAGGGCGGACAGATACGCAGTATTTT,CASSEGRTDTQYF
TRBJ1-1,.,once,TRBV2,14,TGTGCCAGCCTAACTACACGGGGGAACACTGAAGCTTTCTTT,CASLTTRGNTEAFF
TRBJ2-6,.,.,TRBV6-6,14,TGTGCCAGCAGCCCCTACTCTGGGGCCAACGTCCTGACTTTC,CASSPYSGANVLTF